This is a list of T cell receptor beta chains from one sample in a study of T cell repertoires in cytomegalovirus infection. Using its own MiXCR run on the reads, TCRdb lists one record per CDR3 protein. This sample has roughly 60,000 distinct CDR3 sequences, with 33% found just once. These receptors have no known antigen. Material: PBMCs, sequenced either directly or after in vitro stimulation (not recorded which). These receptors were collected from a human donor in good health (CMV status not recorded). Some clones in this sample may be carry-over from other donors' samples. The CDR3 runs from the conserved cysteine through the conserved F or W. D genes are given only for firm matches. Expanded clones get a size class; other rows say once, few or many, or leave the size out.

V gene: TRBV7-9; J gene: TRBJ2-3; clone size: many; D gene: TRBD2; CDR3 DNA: TGTGCCAGCAGCTCACCCCGAAGTAACCACGGGACTAGCTTCACAGATACGCAGTATTTT; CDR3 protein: CASSSPRSNHGTSFTDTQYF
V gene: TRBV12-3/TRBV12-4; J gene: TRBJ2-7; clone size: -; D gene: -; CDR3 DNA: TGTGCCAGCAGCCCACGGTTGTCCTACGAGCAGTACTTC; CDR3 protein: CASSPRLSYEQYF
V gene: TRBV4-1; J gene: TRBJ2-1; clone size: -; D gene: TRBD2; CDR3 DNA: TGCGCCAGCAGCCAAGCGACTAGCGCAGTCAATGAGCAGTTCTTC; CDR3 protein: CASSQATSAVNEQFF
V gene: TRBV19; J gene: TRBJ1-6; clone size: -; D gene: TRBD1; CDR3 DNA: TGTGCCAGTAGAAGCGGACAGGGGGTACTGAGCTCCTATAATTCACCCCTCCACTTT; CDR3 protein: CASRSGQGVLSSYNSPLHF
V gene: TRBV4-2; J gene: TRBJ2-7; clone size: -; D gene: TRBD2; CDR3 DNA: TGTGCCAGCAGCCAAGGGGAACTAGCGGGGGGGTTACCCTACGAGCAGTACTTC; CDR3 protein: CASSQGELAGGLPYEQYF
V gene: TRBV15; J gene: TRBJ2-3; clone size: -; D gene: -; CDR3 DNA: TGTGCCACCCGGGATCCCAGAACTACAGATACGCAGTATTTT; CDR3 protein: CATRDPRTTDTQYF
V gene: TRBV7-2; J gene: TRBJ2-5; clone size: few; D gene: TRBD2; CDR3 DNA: TGTGCCAGCAGCTTTACTAGCGGGCAAGAGACCCAGTACTTC; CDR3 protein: CASSFTSGQETQYF
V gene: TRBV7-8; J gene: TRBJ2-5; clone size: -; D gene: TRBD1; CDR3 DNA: TGTGCCAGCAGCATTGACAGGGAAGAGACCCAGTACTTC; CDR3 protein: CASSIDREETQYF
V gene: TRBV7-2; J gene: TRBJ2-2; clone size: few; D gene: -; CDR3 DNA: TGTGCCAGCAGCTTAGCTCTAACCACCGGGGAGCTGTTTTTT; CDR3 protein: CASSLALTTGELFF
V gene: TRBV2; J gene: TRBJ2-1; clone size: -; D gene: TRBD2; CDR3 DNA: TGTGCCAGCAGTAGACTAGCGGGGGGGGATGAGCAGTTCTTC; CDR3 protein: CASSRLAGGDEQFF
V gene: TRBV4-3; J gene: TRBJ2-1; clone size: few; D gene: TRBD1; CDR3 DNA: TGCGCCAGCAGCCAATTTGGACAGGGGTACAATGAGCAGTTCTTC; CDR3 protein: CASSQFGQGYNEQFF
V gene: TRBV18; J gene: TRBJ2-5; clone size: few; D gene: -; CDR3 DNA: TGTGCCAGCTCACCAGGGTCCCCTCATGCGGAGACCCAGTACTTC; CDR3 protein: CASSPGSPHAETQYF
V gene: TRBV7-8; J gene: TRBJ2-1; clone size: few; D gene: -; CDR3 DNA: TGTGCCAGTACTGGGGGGGCGAGCTCCTACAATGAGCAGTTCTTC; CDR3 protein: CASTGGASSYNEQFF
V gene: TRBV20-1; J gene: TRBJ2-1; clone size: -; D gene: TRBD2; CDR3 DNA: TGCAGTGCGAGAAAATTCGGGACTAGCGGGGGGCGATACAATGAGCAGTTCTTC; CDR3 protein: CSARKFGTSGGRYNEQFF
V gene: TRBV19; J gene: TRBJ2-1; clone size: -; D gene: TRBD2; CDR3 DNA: TGTGCCAGTAGTATCATAGGGCTAGCGGGAACGACCTACAATGAGCAGTTCTTC; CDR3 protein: CASSIIGLAGTTYNEQFF
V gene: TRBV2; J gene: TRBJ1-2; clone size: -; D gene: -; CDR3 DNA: TGTGCCAGCAGTGAGGAGGGAATAGGCTATGGCTACACCTTC; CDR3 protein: CASSEEGIGYGYTF
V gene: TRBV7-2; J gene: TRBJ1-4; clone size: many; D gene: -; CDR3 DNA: TGTGCCAGCAGACCGACAGGTCTGGATGAAAAACTGTTTTTT; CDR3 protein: CASRPTGLDEKLFF
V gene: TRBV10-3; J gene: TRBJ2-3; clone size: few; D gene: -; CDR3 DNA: TGTGCCATCAGTGATATAGATACGCAGTATTTT; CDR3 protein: CAISDIDTQYF
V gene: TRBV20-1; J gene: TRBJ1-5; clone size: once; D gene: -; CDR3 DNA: TGCAGTGCTAGAATGGGTTTTCAGCCCCAGCATTTT; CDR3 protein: CSARMGFQPQHF
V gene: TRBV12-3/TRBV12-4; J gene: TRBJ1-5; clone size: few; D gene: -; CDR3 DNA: TGTGCCAGCAGGGGTAGGGGGACGGATCAGCCCCAGCATTTT; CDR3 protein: CASRGRGTDQPQHF
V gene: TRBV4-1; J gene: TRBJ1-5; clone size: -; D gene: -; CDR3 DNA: TGCGCCAGCAGCCAAGAGCCCCTCCCGGGCAATCAGCCCCAGCATTTT; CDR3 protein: CASSQEPLPGNQPQHF
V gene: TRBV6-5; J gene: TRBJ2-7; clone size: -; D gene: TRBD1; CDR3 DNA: TGTGCCAGCATCCTCTCCCGGGACAGGTCAAGGGAGCAGTACTTC; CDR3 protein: CASILSRDRSREQYF
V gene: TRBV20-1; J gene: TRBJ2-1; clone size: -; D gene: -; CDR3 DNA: TGCAGTGCTAGAGAGACCGGGGACGATGAGCAGTTCTTC; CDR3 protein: CSARETGDDEQFF
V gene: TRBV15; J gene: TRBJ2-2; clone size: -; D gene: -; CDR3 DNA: TGTGCCACCAGCCCAAACCGGGACACAGATACCGGGGAGCTGTTTTTT; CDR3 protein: CATSPNRDTDTGELFF
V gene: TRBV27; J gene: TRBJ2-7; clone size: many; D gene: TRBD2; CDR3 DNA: TGTGCCAGCAGTGGGATAGCGGGGACCTACGAGCAGTACTTC; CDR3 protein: CASSGIAGTYEQYF
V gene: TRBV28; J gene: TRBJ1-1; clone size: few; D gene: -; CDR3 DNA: TGTGCCAGCAGTACTCGACTTGGGTACACTGAAGCTTTCTTT; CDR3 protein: CASSTRLGYTEAFF
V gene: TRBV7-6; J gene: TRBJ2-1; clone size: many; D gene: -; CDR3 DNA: TGTGCCAGCAGCCTGTCGCAGGGGAGAAGCAATGAGCAGTTCTTC; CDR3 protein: CASSLSQGRSNEQFF
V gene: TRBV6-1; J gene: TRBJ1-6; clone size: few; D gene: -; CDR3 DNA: TGTGCCAGCAGCTCTGGACTAAATTCACCCCTCCACTTT; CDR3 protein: CASSSGLNSPLHF
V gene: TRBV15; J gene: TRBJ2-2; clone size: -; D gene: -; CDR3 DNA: TGTGCCACCAGCAGCCTCACCGGGGAGCTGTTTTTT; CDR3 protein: CATSSLTGELFF
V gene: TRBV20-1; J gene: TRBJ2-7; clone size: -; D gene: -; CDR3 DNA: TGCAGTGCCCGGTCTGGCGGGGAGCAGTACTTC; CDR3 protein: CSARSGGEQYF
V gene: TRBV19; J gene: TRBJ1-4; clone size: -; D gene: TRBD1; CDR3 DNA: TGTGCCAGTAGCAGGGGGATGGAAAAACTGTTTTTT; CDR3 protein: CASSRGMEKLFF
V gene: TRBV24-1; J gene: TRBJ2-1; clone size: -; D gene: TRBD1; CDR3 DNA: TGTGCCACCAGTGATTCGACTCCGGGACAGGGCAGGGAGCAGTTCTTC; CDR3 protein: CATSDSTPGQGREQFF
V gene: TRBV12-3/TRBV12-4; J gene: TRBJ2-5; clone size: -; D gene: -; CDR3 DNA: TGTGCCAGTAGTCCAAAAGAGACCCAGTACTTC; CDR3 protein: CASSPKETQYF
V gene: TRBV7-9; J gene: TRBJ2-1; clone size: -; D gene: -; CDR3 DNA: TGTGCCAGCAGAAACGTAGTTGGGGAAAGCTCCTACAATGAGCAGTTCTTC; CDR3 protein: CASRNVVGESSYNEQFF
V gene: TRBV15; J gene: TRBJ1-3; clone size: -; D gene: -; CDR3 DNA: TGTGCCACCAGCAGAGATACCAGAAGCTCTGGAAACACCATATATTTT; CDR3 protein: CATSRDTRSSGNTIYF
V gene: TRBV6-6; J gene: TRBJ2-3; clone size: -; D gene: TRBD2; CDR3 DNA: TGTGCCAGCAGTCGGGGGGACACAGATACGCAGTATTTT; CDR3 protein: CASSRGDTDTQYF
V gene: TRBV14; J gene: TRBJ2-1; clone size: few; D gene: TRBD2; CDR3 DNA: TGTGCCAGCAGCCTCACTAGCGGGAGACGGGGTGAGCAGTTCTTC; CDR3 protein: CASSLTSGRRGEQFF
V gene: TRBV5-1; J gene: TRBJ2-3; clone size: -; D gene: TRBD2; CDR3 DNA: TGCGCCGGCCGAAGCGGGGGCACAGATACGCAGTATTTT; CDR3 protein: CAGRSGGTDTQYF
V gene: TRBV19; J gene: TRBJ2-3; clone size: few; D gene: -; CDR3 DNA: TGTGCCAGTACTCTAGGGGGGGGCGCAGATACGCAGTATTTT; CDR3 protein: CASTLGGGADTQYF
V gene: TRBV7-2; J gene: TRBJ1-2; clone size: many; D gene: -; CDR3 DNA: TGTGCCAGCATGGCCCAACCTATGTATGGCTACACCTTC; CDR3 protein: CASMAQPMYGYTF
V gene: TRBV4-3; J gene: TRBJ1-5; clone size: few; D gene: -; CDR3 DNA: TGCGCCAGCAGCCAGAGCGACGGGAATCAGCCCCAGCATTTT; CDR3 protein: CASSQSDGNQPQHF
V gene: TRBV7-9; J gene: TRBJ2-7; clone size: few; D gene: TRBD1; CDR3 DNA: TGTGCCAGCAGCCCATGGACAGGGGCCTACGAGCAGTACTTC; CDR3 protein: CASSPWTGAYEQYF
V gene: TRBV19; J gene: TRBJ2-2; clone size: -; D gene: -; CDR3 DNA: TGTGCCAGTAGTTTGCGGATGAACACCGGGGAGCTGTTTTTT; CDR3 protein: CASSLRMNTGELFF
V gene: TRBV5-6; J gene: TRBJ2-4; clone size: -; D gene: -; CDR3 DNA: TGTGCCAGCAGCTTTCAGGACATTCAGTACTTC; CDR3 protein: CASSFQDIQYF
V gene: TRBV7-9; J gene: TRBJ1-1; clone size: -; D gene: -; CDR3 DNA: TGTGCCAGCAGCTTGAGGGGGAGGACTGAAGCTTTCTTT; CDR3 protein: CASSLRGRTEAFF
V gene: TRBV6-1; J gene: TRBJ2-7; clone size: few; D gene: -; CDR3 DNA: TGTGCCAGCAGTGAAGCGCTCGTCACTTCCTACGAGCAGTACTTC; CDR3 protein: CASSEALVTSYEQYF
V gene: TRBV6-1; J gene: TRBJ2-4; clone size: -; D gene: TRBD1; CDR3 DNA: TGTGCCAGCAGTCTCCGGGACAGGGGGGACATTCAGTACTTC; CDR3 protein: CASSLRDRGDIQYF
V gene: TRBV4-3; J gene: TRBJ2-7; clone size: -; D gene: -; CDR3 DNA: TGCGCCAGCAGCCAATCCCCGCTCCCCTCCTACGAGCAGTACTTC; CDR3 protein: CASSQSPLPSYEQYF
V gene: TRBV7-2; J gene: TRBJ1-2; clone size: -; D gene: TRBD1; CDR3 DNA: TGTGCCAGCAGCTACTCCGGGACAGGAGACTTC; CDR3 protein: CASSYSGTGDF
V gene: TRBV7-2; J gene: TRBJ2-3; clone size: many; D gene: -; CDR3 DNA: TGTGCCAGCAGCTTGGGGTATGCAGATACGCAGTATTTT; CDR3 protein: CASSLGYADTQYF
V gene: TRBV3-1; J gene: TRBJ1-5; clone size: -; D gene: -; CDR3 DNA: TGTGCCAGCAGCCAATACGAAAATCAGCCCCAGCATTTT; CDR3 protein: CASSQYENQPQHF
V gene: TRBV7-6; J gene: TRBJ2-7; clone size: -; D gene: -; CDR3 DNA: TGTGCCAGCAGCCCAGGACAAGGAGGGGAGCAGTACTTC; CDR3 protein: CASSPGQGGEQYF
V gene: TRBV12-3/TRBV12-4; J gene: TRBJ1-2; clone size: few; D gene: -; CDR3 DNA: TGTGCCAGCAGTCCGGGAACCGGGACGGCGTATGGCTACACCTTC; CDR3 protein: CASSPGTGTAYGYTF